The clone carrying this T cell receptor (beta chain) was found once. Antigen: not known. The CDR3 is 15 residues long. The V segment lost 6 bases and the J segment 2 bases; nucleotides outside the gene matches: 12. Germline V lookup: CDR1 DFQATT, CDR2 SNEGSKA (reference sequence). The data belong to a study of blood T cells in healthy people across ages. Study-level points and caveats: For the donors, CMV status was unknown and possibly confounded expanded clonotype changes.

A second PCR, run for about 7 to 11 cycles, used a sample-barcoded 5' primer plus a J-beta primer mix. TCRdb passed the 5' RACE reads through MiXCR, listing each CDR3 protein once. The data hold 1.8 million or so distinct CDR3 sequences, with about two fifths observed a single time. Investigators took about 9.1 milliliters of peripheral blood from every donor. The chain has TRBV20-1 and TRBJ1-2, with 7 positions matching TRBD1. Sequenced: blood. This clonotype was sampled from a human donor in good health. CDR3: CSAYLTGNGNYGYTF. CDR3 nucleotides: TGCAGTGCGTACCTGACAGGGAATGGAAACTATGGCTACACCTTC.